This entry describes one TCR beta chain. What it binds is not known. These data belong to a study of radiation and T cells in renal cell carcinoma. The assay was immunoSEQ multiplex PCR, and TCRdb's table has in-frame clones only and misses some. The sample carries roughly 21,000 clones, around 57% recorded once. Study-wide results and limits: Tumor samples were small regions of around 0.92 g.

Deletions cut 6 bases from V and 7 bases from J, with 19 bases between. The V gene's germline CDR1 is MNHNY and CDR2 SVGAGI (reference sequence). The CDR3 has 15 amino acids. The treatment denotes: treatment-naive control, cytoreductive nephrectomy. Treatment-naive patients without radiation supplied the control tumors at nephrectomy. Clear cell pathology was present in this patient's renal cell carcinoma. The sequence came from a human donor with renal cell carcinoma. This specimen consisted of tumor tissue, obtained from a patient whose treatment was nephrectomy without radiotherapy. The rearrangement uses TRBV6-6 and TRBJ2-1; D not certain. CDR3 sequence: CASSPGPPQPNEQFF. DNA for the CDR3: TGTGCCAGCAGCCCCGGACCACCGCAGCCAAATGAGCAGTTCTTC.